The rows below give T cell receptor beta chains drawn from one sample of a study of cytomegalovirus exposure and HLA in healthy donors. The table came from immunoSEQ multiplex PCR; TCRdb's copy has only in-frame clones and leaves some out. The data show about 160,000 clones, with approximately 80% seen just once and 5% to 7% held by the top ten. What was sequenced was PBMCs. The receptors were gathered from a man aged 50-60 years in good health and CMV-seropositive. The CDR3 runs from the conserved cysteine through the conserved F or W. D genes are given only for firm matches. Some rows have no size entry. The others give once, few or many, or a class for an expanded clone.

abundance | d_gene | j_gene | v_gene | CDR3nt | CDR3aa
. | TRBD2 | TRBJ2-5 | TRBV5-1 | TGCGCCAGCAGCTTGGTCCAGCGGGGCACAGAGACCCAGTACTTC | CASSLVQRGTETQYF
few | . | TRBJ2-1 | TRBV27 | TGTGCCAGCAGTTCCTCGGGAATACACAATGAGCAGTTCTTC | CASSSSGIHNEQFF
few | . | TRBJ1-1 | TRBV7-3 | TGTGCCAGCAGCTTAGGCGGGTGGAACACTGAAGCTTTCTTT | CASSLGGWNTEAFF
. | TRBD1 | TRBJ2-1 | TRBV10-3 | TGTGCCATCAGTCAGGACAGGGGGCAAAACAATGAGCAGTTCTTC | CAISQDRGQNNEQFF
. | . | TRBJ1-3 | TRBV7-9 | TGTGCCAGCAGCTTAAGGGGTGGAAACACCATATATTTT | CASSLRGGNTIYF
. | TRBD2 | TRBJ2-1 | TRBV5-1 | TGCGCCAGCAGCTTGGCACTAGCGGGGAGGAGCTCCTACAATGAGCAGTTCTTC | CASSLALAGRSSYNEQFF
once | . | TRBJ2-7 | TRBV2 | TGTGCCAGCTCTGAGAGGTCCGAGCAGTACTTC | CASSERSEQYF
. | . | TRBJ2-3 | TRBV5-5 | TGTGCCAGCAGCTCCCGGGACTGGGGGGATACGCAGTATTTT | CASSSRDWGDTQYF
. | TRBD1 | TRBJ1-1 | TRBV6-1 | TGTGCCAGCAGGACAGGGGGCTATAACACTGAAGCTTTCTTT | CASRTGGYNTEAFF
once | . | TRBJ1-5 | TRBV27 | TGTGCCAGCAGTTTATCACAGGGCAATCAGCCCCAGCATTTT | CASSLSQGNQPQHF
. | TRBD1 | TRBJ1-2 | TRBV5-6 | TGTGCCAGCAGCTTGAGGGACAGGGAGTTTTTTGACGGCTACACCTTC | CASSLRDREFFDGYTF
. | . | TRBJ1-2 | TRBV19 | TGTGCCAGTAGTGCGTTCGACAGAGTCAACTATGGCTACACCTTC | CASSAFDRVNYGYTF
. | TRBD1 | TRBJ2-2 | TRBV7-7 | TGTGCTAGCAGCACGGGACAGGGGAACACCGGGGAGCTGTTTTTT | CASSTGQGNTGELFF
. | TRBD1 | TRBJ1-1 | TRBV4-1 | TGCGCCAGCAGCCAGTCGAAGGACAGGGGGTTGAGCACTGAAGCTTTCTTT | CASSQSKDRGLSTEAFF
. | TRBD2 | TRBJ2-1 | TRBV6-1 | TGTGCCAGCAGTGAAAGCGGGGGGGTTTCCTACAATGAGCAGTTCTTC | CASSESGGVSYNEQFF
. | . | TRBJ1-4 | TRBV5-5 | TGTGCCAGCAACGGGGGGGCGTCAACTAATGAAAAACTGTTTTTT | CASNGGASTNEKLFF
. | . | TRBJ2-2 | TRBV9 | TGTGCCAGCAGCGTAGAACACCTTCCCGGGGAGCTGTTTTTT | CASSVEHLPGELFF
. | TRBD1 | TRBJ2-1 | TRBV15 | TGTGCCACCAGCAGAGATCGGGGACAGGGTGCCTACAATGAGCAGTTCTTC | CATSRDRGQGAYNEQFF
. | . | TRBJ2-2 | TRBV5-1 | TGCGCCAGCAGTTCAGACACCGGGGAGCTGTTTTTT | CASSSDTGELFF
. | TRBD2 | TRBJ2-1 | TRBV9 | TGTGCCAGCAGCATAGCGGGGGGCTCCTACAATGAGCAGTTCTTC | CASSIAGGSYNEQFF
. | TRBD2 | TRBJ2-1 | TRBV7-6 | TGTGCCAGCAGCTTCACCCCTAGCGGGAGGGCCAGTAATGAGCAGTTCTTC | CASSFTPSGRASNEQFF
. | TRBD1 | TRBJ2-3 | TRBV19 | TGTGCCAGTAGTTTACAGGGGGCTGGCACAGATACGCAGTATTTT | CASSLQGAGTDTQYF
. | TRBD1 | TRBJ2-2 | TRBV7-9 | TGTGCCAGCAGCGGACAGGGAGCCGGGGAGCTGTTTTTT | CASSGQGAGELFF
few | . | TRBJ1-6 | TRBV7-8 | TGTGCCAGCAGCGCACGACCGAGGGGGTTTACCAATTCACCCCTCCACTTT | CASSARPRGFTNSPLHF
. | TRBD1 | TRBJ1-2 | TRBV6-5 | TGTGCCAGCAGTCCTCAGGGGGCGTCGTATGGCTACACCTTC | CASSPQGASYGYTF
few | . | TRBJ2-7 | TRBV5-6 | TGTGCCAGCAGCTTGATCGGCCAGCGCCCTTACGAGCAGTACTTC | CASSLIGQRPYEQYF
. | . | TRBJ2-3 | TRBV4-2 | TGTGCCAGCAGCCTGACTAGTATCTCCACAGATACGCAGTATTTT | CASSLTSISTDTQYF
. | . | TRBJ2-1 | TRBV4-1 | TGCGCCAGCAGCCAAGAGGTCGGCTACAATGAGCAGTTCTTC | CASSQEVGYNEQFF
. | . | TRBJ1-1 | TRBV10-1 | TGCGCCAGCAGTGGGGATGACAGATTCGACACTGAAGCTTTCTTT | CASSGDDRFDTEAFF
. | . | TRBJ1-3 | TRBV5-6 | TGTGCCAGCAGCTTTGCTGAGGGTATTCGCTCTGGAAACACCATATATTTT | CASSFAEGIRSGNTIYF
. | TRBD2 | TRBJ2-4 | TRBV4-2 | TGTGCCAGCAGCCAAGGATCTAGCGGGGGGCGGAAAAACATTCAGTACTTC | CASSQGSSGGRKNIQYF
. | . | TRBJ1-6 | TRBV6-5 | TGTGCCAGTACGGGATACCTATCCTATAATTCACCCCTCCACTTT | CASTGYLSYNSPLHF
few | TRBD1 | TRBJ2-7 | TRBV2 | TGTGCCAGCAGACCATCGGGACAGGGGGTCGAGCAGTACTTC | CASRPSGQGVEQYF
. | . | TRBJ2-3 | TRBV18 | TGTGCCAGCTCACAGGGGCCGAGGCCCGGCACAGATACGCAGTATTTT | CASSQGPRPGTDTQYF
few | TRBD2 | TRBJ2-5 | TRBV7-9 | TGTGCCAGCAGCTCAATAGCGGGAGAAGCAGAGGAGACCCAGTACTTC | CASSSIAGEAEETQYF
few | . | TRBJ1-5 | TRBV6-1 | TGTGCCAGCAGAGAATTACAGGGAAGGAATCAGCCCCAGCATTTT | CASRELQGRNQPQHF
. | TRBD1 | TRBJ1-2 | TRBV11-3 | TGTGCCAGCAGCTTTCGACAGGGACTGGTTGGCTACACCTTC | CASSFRQGLVGYTF
. | . | TRBJ1-6 | TRBV19 | TGTGCCAGCCCCAGGGGATTGGGATCACCCCTCCACTTT | CASPRGLGSPLHF
few | . | TRBJ1-1 | TRBV5-4 | TGTGCCAGCAGCTTGGTAGGGAGGAAGGCTTTCTTT | CASSLVGRKAFF
. | . | TRBJ2-5 | TRBV5-1 | TGCGCCAGCAAGCTTGGGGGCACCGCAAGGGGGGAGACCCAGTACTTC | CASKLGGTARGETQYF
. | . | TRBJ2-1 | TRBV6-5 | TGTGCCAGCAGTTACTCGACTCCTCGCCAGGGTGAGCAGTTCTTC | CASSYSTPRQGEQFF
. | . | TRBJ1-3 | TRBV6-5 | TGTGCCAGCAGCGAAACAGGGAATGGAAACACCATATATTTT | CASSETGNGNTIYF
few | . | TRBJ1-2 | TRBV6-6 | TGTGCCAGCAGTTATAGGGGCGATAACTATGGCTACACCTTC | CASSYRGDNYGYTF
few | . | TRBJ2-1 | TRBV1 | TGCACCAGCAGCCGGTTGGTAGCGGGGGCCCGAGGAGATGAGCAGTTCTTC | CTSSRLVAGARGDEQFF
. | TRBD1 | TRBJ1-2 | TRBV2 | TGTGCCAGCAGTCCGACAATCCTAGGGGGCGCGGGCTACACCTTC | CASSPTILGGAGYTF
. | . | TRBJ2-1 | TRBV2 | TGTGCCAGCAGTGAACTGCGGGATGAGCAGTTCTTC | CASSELRDEQFF
. | TRBD1 | TRBJ1-5 | TRBV2 | TGTGCCAGTGACAGGGGAAGCAATCAGCCCCAGCATTTT | CASDRGSNQPQHF
. | . | TRBJ2-2 | TRBV29-1 | TGCAGCGTTAGGGAGCCGAACACCGGGGAGCTGTTTTTT | CSVREPNTGELFF
once | . | TRBJ1-1 | TRBV5-1 | TGCGCCAGCAACGTGGGAGACTTGGACACTGAAGCTTTCTTT | CASNVGDLDTEAFF
. | . | TRBJ1-3 | TRBV12-2 | TGTGCAAGTCGCTGCCGGGACAGTATCCACACCATATATTTT | CASRCRDSIHTIYF
. | TRBD1 | TRBJ1-6 | TRBV2 | TGTGCCAGCAATGTTGGACAGGGGACAAATTCACCCCTCCACTTT | CASNVGQGTNSPLHF
. | TRBD2 | TRBJ2-1 | TRBV5-1 | TGCGCCAGCAGCTTGGTCGCTAGCGGGACCTACAATGAGCAGTTCTTC | CASSLVASGTYNEQFF
. | . | TRBJ1-2 | TRBV7-8 | TGTGCCAGCAACCCAACCGAGGTATTGGGGCTAGGCTATGGCTACACCTTC | CASNPTEVLGLGYGYTF